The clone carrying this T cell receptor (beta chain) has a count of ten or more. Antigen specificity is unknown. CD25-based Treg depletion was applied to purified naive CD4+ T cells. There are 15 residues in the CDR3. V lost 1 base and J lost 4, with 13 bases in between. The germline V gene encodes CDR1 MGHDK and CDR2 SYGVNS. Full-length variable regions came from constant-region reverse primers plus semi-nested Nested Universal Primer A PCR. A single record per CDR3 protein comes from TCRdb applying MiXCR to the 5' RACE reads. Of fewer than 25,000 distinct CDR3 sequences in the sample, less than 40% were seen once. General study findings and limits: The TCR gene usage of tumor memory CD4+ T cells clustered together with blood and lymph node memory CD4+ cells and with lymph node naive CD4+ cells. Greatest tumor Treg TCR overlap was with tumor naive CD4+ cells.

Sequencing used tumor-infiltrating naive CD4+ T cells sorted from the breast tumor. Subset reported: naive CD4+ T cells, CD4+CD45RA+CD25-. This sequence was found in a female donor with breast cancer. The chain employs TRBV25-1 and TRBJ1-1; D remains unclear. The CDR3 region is CASSEWGGRSTEAFF. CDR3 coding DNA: TGTGCCAGCAGTGAATGGGGAGGGCGGAGCACTGAAGCTTTCTTT. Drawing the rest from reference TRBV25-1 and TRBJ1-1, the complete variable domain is EADIYQTPRYLVIGTGKKITLECSQTMGHDKMYWYQQDPGMELHLIHYSYGVNSTEKGDLSSESTVSRIRTEHFPLTLESARPSHTSQYLCASSEWGGRSTEAFFGQGTRLTVV.